This is a list of T cell receptor beta chains from one sample in a study of OX40 agonist ivuxolimab in advanced cancers. Libraries were prepared by immunoSEQ multiplex PCR; TCRdb keeps only in-frame clonotypes and omits some of them. The sample consists of more than 65,000 clones, about 81% of them appearing once. This specimen was CD4+ or CD8+ T cells sorted from blood, taken in a trial of the OX40 agonist ivuxolimab. These receptors all stem from an adult with an advanced solid tumor such as melanoma, head and neck, liver or kidney cancer. CDR3s include the opening cysteine and the closing phenylalanine or tryptophan. A D gene is named only where the DNA matches it firmly. The size of a clone is reported for some rows only, either as once, few or many, or as a class for expanded clones.

TRBV2	-	TRBJ1-3	-	CASSSQGISGNTIYF	TGTGCCAGCAGTTCGCAGGGAATCTCTGGAAACACCATATATTTT
TRBV30	-	TRBJ2-2	-	CAWSLKGGTGELFF	TGTGCCTGGAGTTTAAAGGGGGGCACCGGGGAGCTGTTTTTT
TRBV30	-	TRBJ1-5	-	CAWSEHLDQPQHF	TGTGCCTGGAGTGAGCACCTCGATCAGCCCCAGCATTTT
TRBV9	-	TRBJ2-6	-	CASSAGVTGANVLTF	TGTGCCAGCAGCGCCGGAGTAACCGGGGCCAACGTCCTGACTTTC
TRBV5-1	TRBD1	TRBJ2-2	-	CASSDGQGKTSNTGELFF	TGCGCCAGCAGTGACGGACAGGGGAAAACTTCGAACACCGGGGAGCTGTTTTTT
TRBV27	TRBD2	TRBJ2-2	-	CASSSPGLAGEAGELFF	TGTGCCAGCAGCTCACCAGGACTAGCGGGGGAGGCCGGGGAGCTGTTTTTT
TRBV5-6	-	TRBJ1-3	-	CASSIGRSGNTIYF	TGTGCCAGCAGCATAGGGAGATCTGGAAACACCATATATTTT
TRBV28	TRBD2	TRBJ2-7	-	CASRPGLAGGLYEQYF	TGTGCCAGCCGACCCGGACTAGCGGGAGGTCTCTACGAGCAGTACTTC
TRBV6-1	-	TRBJ1-1	few	CASRRQALNTEAFF	TGTGCCAGCAGACGACAGGCCTTGAACACTGAAGCTTTCTTT
TRBV18	-	TRBJ2-3	-	CASSPIILSGDNADTQYF	TGTGCCAGCTCACCGATCATATTGTCGGGAGACAATGCAGATACGCAGTATTTT
TRBV6-5	-	TRBJ2-2	few	CASSLLGAGELFF	TGTGCCAGCAGTCTTCTGGGGGCCGGGGAGCTGTTTTTT
TRBV5-1	TRBD1	TRBJ1-2	-	CASSLGQGASWSGYTF	TGCGCCAGCAGCTTGGGACAGGGGGCGTCCTGGAGTGGCTACACCTTC
TRBV6-1	-	TRBJ2-1	once	CASSSFNEQFF	TGTGCCAGCAGTTCTTTCAATGAGCAGTTCTTC
TRBV9	-	TRBJ1-2	once	CASSVVGSHTF	TGTGCCAGCAGCGTAGTAGGGTCTCACACCTTC
TRBV27	-	TRBJ1-4	-	CASSLFYIAGEKLFF	TGTGCCAGCAGTTTATTTTACATCGCGGGTGAAAAACTGTTTTTT
TRBV10-3	-	TRBJ2-5	-	CAISEAPGRTTQETQYF	TGTGCCATCAGTGAGGCCCCAGGACGGACCACTCAAGAGACCCAGTACTTC
TRBV5-1	TRBD2	TRBJ2-1	-	CASSANLAGSYNEQFF	TGCGCCAGCAGCGCCAATCTAGCGGGGAGTTACAATGAGCAGTTCTTC
TRBV2	TRBD1	TRBJ1-1	-	CASSLNGWDSQNTEAFF	TGTGCCAGCAGTCTTAACGGGTGGGACAGTCAAAACACTGAAGCTTTCTTT
TRBV6-6	-	TRBJ1-6	-	CASSPVRVQNSPLHF	TGTGCCAGCAGTCCAGTCCGGGTGCAAAATTCACCCCTCCACTTT
TRBV7-7	-	TRBJ2-2	-	CASSLSSTGELFF	TGTGCCAGCAGCTTATCCTCCACCGGGGAGCTGTTTTTT
TRBV7-3	-	TRBJ1-1	once	CASSPDSNTEAFF	TGTGCCAGCAGCCCGGACTCCAACACTGAAGCTTTCTTT
TRBV19	-	TRBJ2-6	-	CASSPSYSPGANVLTF	TGTGCCAGTAGTCCTAGCTACTCCCCTGGGGCCAACGTCCTGACTTTC
TRBV5-4	-	TRBJ2-3	once	CASSFSPTDTQYF	TGTGCCAGCAGCTTTTCTCCCACAGATACGCAGTATTTT
TRBV4-1	-	TRBJ2-7	-	CASSQDRTIHIREQYF	TGCGCCAGCAGCCAAGATCGGACAATCCATATACGCGAGCAGTACTTC
TRBV10-3	-	TRBJ1-1	-	CAIRDSGTFTEAFF	TGTGCCATCAGAGACTCCGGGACTTTCACTGAAGCTTTCTTT
TRBV4-2	-	TRBJ2-6	few	CASSITGVSGANVLTF	TGTGCCAGCAGCATAACTGGGGTCTCTGGGGCCAACGTCCTGACTTTC
TRBV6-1	-	TRBJ2-4	-	CASVQNWGLYF	TGTGCCAGCGTACAAAACTGGGGTCTGTACTTC
TRBV19	-	TRBJ1-5	-	CASRYYGNQPQHF	TGCGCCAGCCGATACTATGGCAATCAGCCCCAGCATTTT
TRBV20-1	-	TRBJ1-2	-	CSALEGYTF	TGCAGTGCTCTTGAGGGCTACACCTTC
TRBV2	-	TRBJ2-5	-	CASSASLGTETQYF	TGTGCCAGCAGTGCTTCGTTGGGGACAGAGACCCAGTACTTC
TRBV2	TRBD1	TRBJ2-5	-	CASSSGTDLSEQYF	TGTGCCAGCAGTTCCGGGACAGACCTTTCGGAGCAGTACTTC
TRBV21-1	-	TRBJ1-4	-	CAVLRQGLSVTNEKLFF	TGTGCCGTCCTCAGACAGGGACTTTCGGTAACTAATGAAAAACTGTTTTTT
TRBV7-8	TRBD1	TRBJ1-2	few	CASSPKTGVDNYGYTF	TGTGCCAGCAGTCCTAAAACAGGGGTGGATAACTATGGCTACACCTTC
TRBV27	-	TRBJ2-7	-	CASSYLPAASRYEQYF	TGTGCCAGCAGTTACCTACCCGCCGCCTCTAGGTACGAGCAGTACTTC
TRBV7-2	-	TRBJ2-5	-	CASSLAPGAKETQYF	TGTGCCAGCAGCTTAGCCCCTGGGGCGAAAGAGACCCAGTACTTC